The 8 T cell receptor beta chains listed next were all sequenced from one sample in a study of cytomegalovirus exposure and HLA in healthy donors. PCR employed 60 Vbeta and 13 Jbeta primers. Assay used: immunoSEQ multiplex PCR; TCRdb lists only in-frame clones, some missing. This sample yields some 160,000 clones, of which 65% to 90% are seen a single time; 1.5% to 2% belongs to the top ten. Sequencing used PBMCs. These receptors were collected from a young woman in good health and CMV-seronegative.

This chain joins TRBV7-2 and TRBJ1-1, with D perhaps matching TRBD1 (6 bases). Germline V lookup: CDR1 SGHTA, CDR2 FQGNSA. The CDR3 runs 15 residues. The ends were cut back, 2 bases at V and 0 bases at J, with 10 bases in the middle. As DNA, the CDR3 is TGTGCCAGCAGCTTAAACAGGGTGTTGAACACTGAAGCTTTCTTT. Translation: CASSLNRVLNTEAFF.

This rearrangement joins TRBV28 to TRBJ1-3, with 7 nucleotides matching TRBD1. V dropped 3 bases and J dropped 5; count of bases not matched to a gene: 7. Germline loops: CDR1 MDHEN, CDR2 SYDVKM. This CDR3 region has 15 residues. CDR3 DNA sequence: TGTGCCAGCAGTTTTAATAGGGACAGAAGAAACACCATATATTTT. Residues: CASSFNRDRRNTIYF. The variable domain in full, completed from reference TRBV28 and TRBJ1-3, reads DVKVTQSSRYLVKRTGEKVFLECVQDMDHENMFWYRQDPGLGLRLIYFSYDVKMKEKGDIPEGYSVSREKKERFSLILESASTNQTSMYLCASSFNRDRRNTIYFGEGSWLTVV.

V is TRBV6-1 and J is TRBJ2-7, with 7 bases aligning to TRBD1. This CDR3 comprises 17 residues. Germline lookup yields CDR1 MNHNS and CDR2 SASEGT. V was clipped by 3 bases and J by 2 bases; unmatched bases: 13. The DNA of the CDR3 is TGTGCCAGCAGTGAGCGAGCAGACAGGGAAGTCCCCTACGAGCAGTACTTC. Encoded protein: CASSERADREVPYEQYF.

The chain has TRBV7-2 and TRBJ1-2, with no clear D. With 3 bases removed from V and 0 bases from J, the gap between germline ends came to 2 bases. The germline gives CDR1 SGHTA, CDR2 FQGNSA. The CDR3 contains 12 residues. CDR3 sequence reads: CASSFTNYGYTF. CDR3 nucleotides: TGTGCCAGCAGCTTCACTAACTATGGCTACACCTTC.

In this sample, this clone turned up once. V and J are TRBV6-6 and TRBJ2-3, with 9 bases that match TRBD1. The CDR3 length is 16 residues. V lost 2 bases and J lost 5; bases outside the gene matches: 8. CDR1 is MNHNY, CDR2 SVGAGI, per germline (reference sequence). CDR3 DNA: TGTGCCAGCAGTTACCCTTTACAGGGGGCTGAAGATACGCAGTATTTT. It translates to CASSYPLQGAEDTQYF.

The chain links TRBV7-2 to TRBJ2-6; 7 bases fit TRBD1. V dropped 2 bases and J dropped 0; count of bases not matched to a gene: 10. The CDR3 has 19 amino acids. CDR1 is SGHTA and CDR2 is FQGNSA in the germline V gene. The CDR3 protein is CASSLYPGQSTSGANVLTF. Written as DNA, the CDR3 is TGTGCCAGCAGCTTATATCCGGGACAGTCCACCTCTGGGGCCAACGTCCTGACTTTC.

CDR3 sequence: CASSQGLLPPYEQYF. DNA for the CDR3: TGTGCCAGCAGCCAGGGACTCCTCCCCCCCTACGAGCAGTACTTC. This chain links TRBV27 with TRBJ2-7; perhaps TRBD2 as D (6 bases). This CDR3 spans 15 amino acids. CDR1 is MNHEY, CDR2 SMNVEV, per germline (reference sequence). V was cut by 6 bases and J by 2 bases, with 17 bases left in between.

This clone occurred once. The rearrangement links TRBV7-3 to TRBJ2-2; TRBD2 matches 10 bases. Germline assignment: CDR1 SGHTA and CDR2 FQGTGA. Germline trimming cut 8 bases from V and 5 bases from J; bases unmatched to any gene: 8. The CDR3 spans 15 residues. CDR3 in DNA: TGTGCCAGCGCTAGCGGGAGAAGTAGGACCGGGGAGCTGTTTTTT. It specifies CASASGRSRTGELFF.